This TCR beta chain was found in a study of patients and donors after allogeneic stem cell transplantation. This CDR3 region has 16 residues. This clonotype appeared a few times. Each CDR3 protein is one row after TCRdb ran MiXCR on the RT-PCR reads. The sample contains some 960,000 distinct CDR3 sequences, roughly 18% of which appear only once. V is TRBV21-1 and J is TRBJ2-5. TRBV21-1 is deemed a pseudogene. Sequenced material: blood, either unsorted or a sorted T cell fraction (not recorded which). The source is a human donor who was either an allogeneic HSCT recipient or a stem cell or donor lymphocyte infusion donor (not recorded which). It is not recorded whose cells these are; they may come from a transplant donor. The CDR3: CASSNEAHTSTETQYF. CDR3 DNA: TGTGCCAGCAGCAATGAAGCCCATACCAGCACAGAGACCCAGTACTTC.